This TCR beta chain was sequenced for a study of blood T cell repertoires in COVID-19 (dated by TCRdb to the early 2020s). Study-level background: Samples covering the acute and convalescent phases of COVID-19 were provided by collaborators in the United States, Italy and Spain. The material from the prospective study consisted of cDNA or gDNA derived from T cells, B-cell-depleted T cells, or PBMCs. Deeply sampled blood TCRbeta repertoires from subjects exposed to, actively infected with, or recovered from COVID-19 were included in the dataset. The repertoires were released in a freely available public database meant as a resource for research on the immune response to SARS-CoV-2. The samples were drawn from two sources: the first 160 participants of the ongoing ImmuneRACE study, and 950 to 1,500 subjects contributed by 6 global collaborators. Nearly every sample came with metadata listing a de-identified subject ID, COVID-19 status, age in years and sex. Where HLA class I and class II types were available, the types were taken from metadata supplied by the sample provider, not from assay-based typing.

The paper's findings and limits, for the study overall: The amount of clinical and demographic metadata varied by source and participant and was provided uncurated.

Points on this clone: It lacks a known antigen. The record has no base qualities; no much larger clone is one base away.

Its CDR3 holds 15 amino acids, cysteine through phenylalanine. Of all the DNA, just the CDR3 is kept, 45 bases in frame from base 1. Relative to germline, V is 2 bases shorter and J is 2 bases shorter, with 13 bases between their ends. Sequences SGHTA (CDR1) and FQGNSA (CDR2) are obtained from the germline V gene. Collaborating institutions collected whole blood in K2EDTA tubes following their own protocols. For TCRbeta analysis, collaborators shipped samples as frozen whole blood, isolated PBMCs, or DNA extracted from either of those sample types. TCRbeta CDR3 regions were amplified from genomic DNA using the immunoSEQ Assay, a bias-controlled multiplex PCR. Per the original workflow: Nucleated cell counts per sample were estimated from amplification of reference gene primers within the assay. Sequence reads were collapsed and filtered to measure the absolute abundance of every unique TCRbeta CDR3 rearrangement. For each sample, productive Simpson clonality was calculated as the square root of Simpson's diversity index across productive rearrangements. TCRdb's version of the immuneACCESS table is confined to in-frame rearrangements and falls short of the full clone set. An unresolved V gene accounts for under half of the shortfall where checked; the remainder is of unknown origin. Clonal size and the V and J genes are those of that table, whereas D and trimming came from the DNA. A total of approximately 68,000 clones appear in this sample, about 81% of them only once. The ten largest clones capture around a tenth of the sample.

The clonotype originates from a human donor in a cohort sampled during active COVID-19. Material for sequencing was peripheral blood. The sequence joins TRBV7-2 to TRBJ2-7; TRBD1 could be the D gene, as 8 bases match. The CDR3 reads as follows: CASSLHRGGTYEQYF. The sequenced DNA is TGTGCCAGCAGCTTACACAGGGGGGGCACCTACGAGCAGTACTTC.